These 11 T cell receptor beta chains share one sample of origin, sequenced in a study of blood T cell repertoires in COVID-19. This table comes from immunoSEQ multiplex PCR, and its TCRdb copy is limited to in-frame clones, with some not included. The sample carries more than 85,000 clones, 81% recorded once. The sample taken for sequencing was peripheral blood. The source of these receptors is a woman in her 70s with acute or convalescent COVID-19.

This sequence joins TRBV19 and TRBJ1-2, with 9 bases fitting TRBD1. The CDR3 covers 16 residues. Germline V gives CDR1 LNHDA, CDR2 SQIVND (reference sequence). Germline trimming cut 0 bases from V and 6 bases from J; bases unmatched to any gene: 8. CDR3 nucleotide sequence: TGTGCCAGTAGTATAGAAACCGGGACAGGGACGGATGGCTACACCTTC. It encodes CASSIETGTGTDGYTF. Variable domain in full (rest from reference TRBV19 and TRBJ1-2): DGGITQSPKYLFRKEGQNVTLSCEQNLNHDAMYWYRQDPGQGLRLIYYSQIVNDFQKGDIAEGYSVSREKKESFPLTVTSAQKNPTAFYLCASSIETGTGTDGYTFGSGTRLTVV.

The chain recombines TRBV6-2 or TRBV6-3 with TRBJ1-1; D may be TRBD1 (5 bases). Deletions cut 0 bases from V and 5 bases from J, with 7 bases between. Germline CDR1 reads MNHEY; CDR2 reads SVGEGT. CDR3 size: 13 residues. The CDR3 reads CASSYSRGTEAFF. The CDR3 DNA reads TGTGCCAGCAGTTACTCAAGGGGTACTGAAGCTTTCTTT.

This clone was counted between two and nine times. The chain combines TRBV6-5 with TRBJ1-5; D uncertain. CDR1 MNHEY and CDR2 SVGAGI come from the germline V gene. With 6 bases removed from V and 2 bases from J, the gap between germline ends came to 8 bases. The CDR3 totals 13 residues. The CDR3 bases are TGTGCCAGCAGCGAGGGAGGCAATCAGCCCCAGCATTTT. This sequence encodes CASSEGGNQPQHF.

The chain has TRBV5-4 and TRBJ1-2, with 8 positions matching TRBD1. The length of the CDR3 is 14 residues. Trimming took 1 base from V and 7 from J; bases not matched to a gene: 6. CDR1 is SGHNT and CDR2 is YYREEE in the germline V gene (reference sequence). The CDR3 loop is CASSLSRQGIGYTF. The CDR3 DNA reads as TGTGCCAGCAGCTTGAGTAGACAGGGGATTGGCTACACCTTC.

This clone is a singleton in its sample. This chain uses TRBV19 with TRBJ1-2, with 8 bases fitting TRBD1. Losses at the gene ends were 2 bases for V and 2 bases for J; bases not matched to a gene: 4. Germline values: CDR1 LNHDA, CDR2 SQIVND (reference sequence). The CDR3 spans 15 residues. CDR3 in DNA: TGTGCCAGTAGTATACGACAGGGGCGGAACTATGGCTACACCTTC. It specifies CASSIRQGRNYGYTF.

J is TRBJ1-5 and V is TRBV28; D remains ambiguous. V was pared by 6 bases and J by 0 bases, with 15 bases between. The CDR3 contains 16 residues. CDR1 is MDHEN, CDR2 SYDVKM, per germline. The CDR3 region has the DNA TGTGCCAGCAGATTTCAAGGACTATATAGCAATCAGCCCCAGCATTTT. This encodes CASRFQGLYSNQPQHF.

This chain links TRBV7-2 with TRBJ2-4; 10 nucleotides agree with TRBD2. With V trimmed by 5 bases and J by 2 bases, 3 bases remained unmatched. The CDR3 has 15 amino acids. Germline CDR1 and CDR2: SGHTA and FQGNSA. In DNA, the CDR3 is TGTGCCAGCAGCGATAGCGGGGGGACCAAAAACATTCAGTACTTC. Protein: CASSDSGGTKNIQYF.

The V call is TRBV7-2, the J call TRBJ2-3; TRBD2 matches 8 bases. Looked up from germline, CDR1 is SGHTA and CDR2 is FQGNSA. CDR3 length: 17 residues. With 2 bases clipped from V and 2 bases from J, the junction kept 9 bases outside the gene matches. The CDR3 region has the DNA TGTGCCAGCAGCTTACCGTCCCCGGGACTAGACACAGATACGCAGTATTTT. This translates into CASSLPSPGLDTDTQYF.

V is TRBV19 and J is TRBJ1-1; maybe TRBD1 (6 bases). Trimming left V 3 bases short and J 5 bases short, with 19 bases between. CDR1 is LNHDA, CDR2 SQIVND, per germline (reference sequence). The CDR3 is 16 amino acids. As DNA, the CDR3 is TGTGCCAGTAGTATCGGGGGGGCGCAGGGAAGGACTGAAGCTTTCTTT. Protein sequence: CASSIGGAQGRTEAFF.

This clone has a handful of counts. J is TRBJ2-2 and V is TRBV7-8, with 7 bases lining up with TRBD2. The CDR3 has 15 amino acids. Trimming took 1 base from V and 4 from J; bases not matched to a gene: 3. The V gene's germline CDR1 is SGHVS and CDR2 FQNEAQ. DNA for the CDR3: TGTGCCAGCAGCTTAGGGCTAGCGGTCACCGGGGAGCTGTTTTTT. This encodes CASSLGLAVTGELFF.

The chain recombines TRBV27 with TRBJ1-2; D not certain. Germline V CDR1 and CDR2: MNHEY, SMNVEV (reference sequence). The CDR3 spans 13 residues. The germline V and J ends were trimmed by 4 bases and 1 base, with 7 bases remaining between them. CDR3 residues: CASSSPFNYGYTF. The DNA for the CDR3 is TGTGCCAGCAGTTCCCCTTTTAACTATGGCTACACCTTC.